This TCR beta chain derives from a study of blood T cell repertoires in COVID-19. Across the study: PBMCs, B-cell-depleted T cells, or T cells were the source of the cDNA or gDNA that made up the material.

Original analysis: Amplification of reference gene primers provided the estimated nucleated cell counts. Sequenced by immunoSEQ multiplex PCR; TCRdb stores in-frame clones only, minus some. The V and J calls and the clone size are those of that table, but D and trimming were determined from the DNA. The data show some 300,000 clones, about 88% seen once. The CDR3 has 16 residues. Germline V CDR1 and CDR2: SGHDT, YYEEEE. V was clipped by 0 bases and J by 6 bases, with 16 bases between them. Material: peripheral blood. This sequence originates from a woman between 65 and 79 years old with COVID-19, enrolled during active disease. The J gene is TRBJ2-1, the V gene TRBV5-6; D is perhaps TRBD2 (6 bases). The CDR3 protein is CASSLAWRALVNEQFF. CDR3 sequence (DNA): TGTGCCAGCAGCTTGGCCTGGAGGGCATTAGTCAATGAGCAGTTCTTC.